This paragraph covers one T cell receptor beta chain sequence. The sample comes from a study of Graves' ophthalmopathy and Graves' hyperthyroidism. Transcripts of RNA were the source for amplifying TCR beta CDR3 regions. Second-round multiplex PCR came after a first-round RT-PCR that employed HTBI primers. One entry per CDR3 protein, called by TCRdb with MiXCR from the multiplex PCR reads. Of around 1.1 million distinct CDR3 sequences listed, roughly two fifths were seen once; the top ten hold around 10%. Germline CDR1 reads KGHDR; CDR2 reads SFDVKD. Trimming at V came to 2 bases and at J to 3 bases, leaving 5 bases not matched to a gene. This CDR3 spans 15 amino acids.

The receptor comes from an adult man with Graves' hyperthyroidism. The sequencing input was peripheral blood or thyroid tissue (not recorded which). The chain joins TRBV24-1 to TRBJ2-5, with 7 nucleotides matching TRBD1. CDR3 nucleotides: TGTGCCACCAGTGATTCCGCCGGGACAGAAGAGACCCAGTACTTC. It translates to CATSDSAGTEETQYF.